This passage covers 9 T cell receptor beta chains from one sample sequenced in a study of early T cells in non-severe SARS-CoV-2 infection. TCRdb re-called the 5' RACE reads with MiXCR, one entry per CDR3 protein. The repertoire consists of about 71,000 distinct CDR3 sequences, with 9.5% to 15% occurring once and the leading ten covering around 2.8%. The input for sequencing was whole blood, taken at baseline. These receptors originate from an adult who was a healthcare worker with PCR-confirmed SARS-CoV-2 infection or an uninfected control (not recorded which).

This clonotype was detected ten times or more. J is TRBJ2-5 and V is TRBV7-3; D call uncertain. The V end was cut by 5 bases, the J end by 1 base, with 11 bases between. CDR3 length equals 14 residues. Germline CDR1 is SGHTA and CDR2 is FQGTGA. This chain's CDR3 is CASSLGSLQETQYF. CDR3 nucleotides: TGTGCCAGCAGCCTCGGGTCTCTCCAAGAGACCCAGTACTTC. The full variable domain, its missing parts supplied by reference TRBV7-3 and TRBJ2-5, is GAGVSQTPSNKVTEKGKYVELRCDPISGHTALYWYRQSLGQGPEFLIYFQGTGAADDSGLPNDRFFAVRPEGSVSTLKIQRTERGDSAVYLCASSLGSLQETQYFGPGTRLLVL.

This clonotype showed up many times. This chain connects TRBV6-1 to TRBJ1-1; TRBD1 aligns across 7 bases. CDR1 MNHNS and CDR2 SASEGT come from the germline V gene. The V gene end was trimmed by 4 bases and the J gene end by 4 bases; junction bases not matched to a gene: 9. This CDR3 comprises 15 residues. The DNA for the CDR3 is TGTGCCAGCAGTGTGGCAGGGGGTCGGAGCACTGAAGCTTTCTTT. Residues: CASSVAGGRSTEAFF.

CDR3 region: CASRGSQPNTGELFF. The CDR3, as DNA: TGCGCCAGCAGAGGTAGCCAGCCGAACACCGGGGAGCTGTTTTTT. The chain employs TRBV5-1 and TRBJ2-2; no definite D call. Trimming removed 5 bases from V and 0 bases from J, with 11 bases in between. This CDR3 is built from 15 residues. The germline gives CDR1 SGHRS, CDR2 YFSETQ.

The rearrangement links TRBV6-6 to TRBJ2-7, with D perhaps matching TRBD2 (5 bases). Trimming removed 6 bases from V and 2 bases from J, with 11 bases in between. The CDR3 spans 13 residues. Germline CDR1 reads MNHNY; CDR2 reads SVGAGI (reference sequence). The DNA for the CDR3 is TGTGCCAGCAGCCCGGGAATTACCTACGAGCAGTACTTC. Translating it yields CASSPGITYEQYF.

This clonotype has a handful of counts. The chain is built from TRBV12-3 or TRBV12-4 and TRBJ1-5; tentatively, D is TRBD1 (5 bases). CDR3 size: 13 residues. The germline V and J ends were trimmed by 4 bases and 4 bases, with 8 bases remaining between them. The CDR3 is CASSYTGNQPQHF. The CDR3 nucleotides are TGTGCCAGCAGTTATACAGGTAATCAGCCCCAGCATTTT.

The sample holds many counts of this clonotype. The V and J genes are TRBV11-2 and TRBJ1-5; D is unclear. This CDR3 spans 13 amino acids. Trimming pared 2 bases from V and 5 bases from J, leaving 7 bases between. Looked up from germline, CDR1 is SGHAT and CDR2 is FQNNGV. The CDR3 region is CASSLWRDQPQHF. CDR3 nucleotide sequence: TGTGCCAGCAGCTTATGGAGAGATCAGCCCCAGCATTTT.

There are a few counts of this clonotype. This chain joins TRBV19 and TRBJ2-3; no definite D call. The CDR3 covers 16 residues. The germline gives CDR1 LNHDA, CDR2 SQIVND (reference sequence). V gave up 2 bases and J gave up 0 bases, with 12 bases separating them. The CDR3 reads CASSISRAASTDTQYF. The CDR3 DNA is TGTGCCAGTAGTATAAGTCGGGCAGCTAGCACAGATACGCAGTATTTT.

This clonotype was counted between two and nine times. The genes are TRBV10-2 and TRBJ2-3, with TRBD1 matching over 9 bases. The CDR3 has 16 amino acids. CDR1 WSHSY and CDR2 SAAADI come from the germline V gene. J gave up 4 bases and V 4 bases, and 9 bases lay outside the gene matches. CDR3 in DNA: TGCGCCAGCAGTGGACCGGGACAGGGAACCTCAGATACGCAGTATTTT. It translates to CASSGPGQGTSDTQYF.

This clonotype has at least ten counts. The rearrangement links TRBV29-1 to TRBJ2-1; 10 bases line up with TRBD2. The CDR3 contains 13 residues. CDR1 is SQVTM, CDR2 ANQGSEA, per germline. Losses at the gene ends were 4 bases for V and 8 bases for J; bases not matched to a gene: 5. CDR3 DNA: TGCAGCGTTGGGGGGGGACTAGCGTATGAGCAGTTCTTC. Encoded protein: CSVGGGLAYEQFF.